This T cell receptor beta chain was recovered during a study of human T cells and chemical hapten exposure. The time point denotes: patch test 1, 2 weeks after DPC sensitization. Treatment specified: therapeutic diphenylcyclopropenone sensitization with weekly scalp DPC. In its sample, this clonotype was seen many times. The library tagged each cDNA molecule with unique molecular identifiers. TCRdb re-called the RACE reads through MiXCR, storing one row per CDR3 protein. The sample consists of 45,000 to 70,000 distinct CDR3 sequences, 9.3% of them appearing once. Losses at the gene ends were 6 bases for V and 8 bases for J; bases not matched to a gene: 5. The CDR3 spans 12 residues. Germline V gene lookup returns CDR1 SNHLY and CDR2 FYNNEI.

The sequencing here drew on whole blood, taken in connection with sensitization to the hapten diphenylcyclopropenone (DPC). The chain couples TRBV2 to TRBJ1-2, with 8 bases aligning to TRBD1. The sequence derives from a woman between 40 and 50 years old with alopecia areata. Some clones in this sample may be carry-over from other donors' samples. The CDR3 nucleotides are TGTGCCAGCAGGCAGGGGGCCCGGGGCTACACCTTC. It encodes CASRQGARGYTF.